The 24 T cell receptor beta chains reported below all come from one sample, sequenced in a study of blood T cells in healthy people across ages. Combining a sample-barcoded 5' primer with a J-beta primer mix, a second PCR ran for roughly 6 to 11 cycles. TCRdb fed the 5' RACE reads into MiXCR, producing one record per CDR3 protein. This sample has roughly 1,500,000 distinct CDR3 sequences; approximately 32% occur once, and the top ten carry 11%. Sequenced material: blood. The receptors come from a woman aged 25 to 45 in good health.

Comments on this clonotype: Given a much more abundant clone one base away, this may be a read error. The rearrangement joins TRBV4-1 to TRBJ1-2; 9 nucleotides match TRBD1. Germline CDR1 and CDR2: MGHRA and YSYEKL. The length of the CDR3 is 14 residues. CDR3 sequence: CAGSRTGANYGYTF. In DNA form, the CDR3 reads TGCGCCGGCAGCCGGACAGGGGCTAACTATGGCTACACCTTC.

This clonotype was seen a handful of times. This sequence joins TRBV2 and TRBJ2-1; 10 bases fit TRBD2. The length of the CDR3 is 14 residues. The junction had 6 bases not matched to a gene; V was cut back by 4 bases and J by 9 bases. Germline V gene sequence: CDR1 SNHLY, CDR2 FYNNEI. The DNA of the CDR3 is TGTGCCAGCAGTGTGGCTAGCGGGGGATCTGAGCAGTTCTTC. Translated, it gives CASSVASGGSEQFF.

The gene calls are TRBV3-1 and TRBJ2-3, with D unresolved. Germline V lookup: CDR1 LGHDT, CDR2 YNNKEL (reference sequence). Trimming removed 0 bases at V and 2 bases at J, with 12 bases between. The CDR3 totals 16 residues. The CDR3 protein is CASSQDLREPTDTQYF. CDR3 DNA: TGTGCCAGCAGCCAAGATTTAAGGGAACCCACAGATACGCAGTATTTT.

This clonotype has only one observation. This sequence may be a read error, since a much larger clone differs from it by one base. The chain carries TRBV7-8 and TRBJ1-1, with 8 bases identical to TRBD1. CDR3 length equals 16 residues. The germline CDR1 and CDR2 sequences are SGHVS and FQNEAQ. This CDR3 is CASSPRTGLLNIEAFF. The CDR3 nucleotides read TGTGCCAGCAGCCCCCGGACAGGGCTCTTGAACATTGAAGCTTTCTTT. Looking up the rest from reference TRBV7-8 and TRBJ1-1 gives the full variable domain: GAGVSQSPRYKVAKRGQDVALRCDPISGHVSLFWYQQALGQGPEFLTYFQNEAQLDKSGLPSDRFFAERPEGSVSTLKIQRTQQEDSAVYLCASSPRTGLLNIEAFFGQGTRLTVV.

This clonotype was detected many times. The chain recombines TRBV4-1 with TRBJ1-2, with D uncertain. CDR1 and CDR2 (germline): MGHRA, YSYEKL. The CDR3 sequence is 13 residues long. Between the trimmed V and J ends, which lost 2 bases and 6 bases, there was a span of 10 bases. The CDR3 loop is CASSQSLSDGYTF. The DNA for the CDR3 is TGCGCCAGCAGCCAATCACTCAGCGATGGCTACACCTTC.

The chain employs TRBV27 and TRBJ2-7; TRBD2 matches at 12 bases. The CDR3 has 17 residues. Germline V lookup: CDR1 MNHEY, CDR2 SMNVEV (reference sequence). The V and J ends lost 5 bases and 3 bases, in that order; junction bases with no gene match: 11. DNA for the CDR3: TGTGCCAGCAGTCCCTTAGTTAGACTAGCGGGGGTCTACGAGCAGTACTTC. Amino acid sequence: CASSPLVRLAGVYEQYF.

The chain carries TRBV27 and TRBJ2-2, with no clear D. This CDR3 has 15 amino acids. Trimming pared 1 base from V and 4 bases from J, leaving 10 bases between. Germline V gene sequence: CDR1 MNHEY, CDR2 SMNVEV (reference sequence). The CDR3 nucleotides are TGTGCCAGCAGTTTATATCCGGATATCACCGGGGAGCTGTTTTTT. It translates to CASSLYPDITGELFF.

V and J are TRBV18 and TRBJ1-1; D is perhaps TRBD1 (6 bases). This CDR3 has 20 residues. Germline V CDR1 and CDR2: KGHSH, LQKENI. Deletions cut 2 bases from V and 0 bases from J, with 25 bases between. CDR3 DNA: TGTGCCAGCTCACCATTGGGGTCCCAACAGGGAGGGTTAATGAACACTGAAGCTTTCTTT. Its translation: CASSPLGSQQGGLMNTEAFF.

The chain combines TRBV21-1 with TRBJ2-3; the D call in the table, TRBD1, was not verified against the DNA. TRBV21-1 is designated a pseudogene. The CDR3 loop spans 16 amino acids. CDR3: CASPVRTGQLTDTQYF. The CDR3 DNA follows: TGTGCCAGTCCGGTTCGAACGGGACAGCTCACAGATACGCAGTATTTT.

The chain couples TRBV3-1 to TRBJ2-1, with D possibly being TRBD1 (6 bases). V shed 4 bases and J shed 2 bases, with 15 bases lying between them. The germline gives CDR1 LGHDT, CDR2 YNNKEL (reference sequence). The CDR3 runs 16 residues. CDR3 region: CASSPWGQGPYNEQFF. For the CDR3, the DNA is TGTGCCAGCAGCCCTTGGGGGCAGGGCCCCTACAATGAGCAGTTCTTC.

The rearrangement joins TRBV20-1 to TRBJ2-1; 16 nucleotides align to TRBD2. The germline V gene has CDR1 DFQATT and CDR2 SNEGSKA (reference sequence). Germline trimming cut 0 bases from V and 3 bases from J; bases unmatched to any gene: 5. This CDR3 spans 18 amino acids. As DNA, the CDR3 is TGCAGTGCTAGAGATCCGGGACTAGCGGGGGGGTTCTACAATGAGCAGTTCTTC. Protein sequence: CSARDPGLAGGFYNEQFF.

This clonotype has a handful of counts. This chain connects TRBV6-2 or TRBV6-3 to TRBJ1-4; no reliable D call. CDR3 length: 16 residues. CDR1 and CDR2 (germline): MNHEY, SVGEGT. Trimming stripped 8 bases from V and 5 bases from J, with 21 bases between. The CDR3 DNA follows: TGTGCCAGCTTACCCAAAGGGCATATGGAGAATGAAAAACTGTTTTTT. Translated, it gives CASLPKGHMENEKLFF.

This rearrangement joins TRBV6-6 to TRBJ1-2; TRBD1 agrees at 11 bases. CDR1 and CDR2 (germline): MNHNY, SVGAGI (reference sequence). The CDR3 totals 15 residues. Trimming took 2 bases from V and 7 from J; bases not matched to a gene: 6. The CDR3 loop reads CASSYRDRGWGGYTF. The CDR3 DNA sequence: TGTGCCAGCAGTTACCGGGACAGGGGGTGGGGTGGCTACACCTTC.

This clonotype has only a few counts. The V gene is TRBV7-9, the J gene TRBJ2-4; possibly TRBD1 for D (6 bases). The end of the DNA aligns better with TRBJ2-7, so the J call may be wrong. Germline V lookup: CDR1 SEHNR, CDR2 FQNEAQ (reference sequence). CDR3 length equals 15 residues. CDR3 bases: TGTGCCAGCAGCTTAGACGGGACAATCTCCTACGAGCAGTACTTC. Encoded protein: CASSLDGTISYEQYF.

The table lists this clonotype with a few counts. The chain combines TRBV6-1 with TRBJ2-1, with TRBD2 matching over 11 bases. This CDR3 is 17 amino acids long. Germline CDR1 reads MNHNS; CDR2 reads SASEGT. The junction had 12 bases not matched to a gene; V was cut back by 7 bases and J by 4 bases. The CDR3 spells CASTLETSGVRYNEQFF. As DNA, the CDR3 is TGTGCCAGCACCCTAGAGACTAGCGGGGTCCGTTACAATGAGCAGTTCTTC.

In this sample, this clonotype turned up many times. This sequence joins TRBV12-3 or TRBV12-4 and TRBJ2-1; 7 bases map to TRBD1. This CDR3 comprises 16 residues. The J segment lost 2 bases and the V segment lost 3 bases, leaving 7 bases of the junction unmatched. DNA of the CDR3: TGTGCCAGCAGTTTGGAAGGGGGCGGAGCCTACAATGAGCAGTTCTTC. Protein sequence: CASSLEGGGAYNEQFF.

In its sample, this clonotype was seen a few times. The chain couples TRBV20-1 to TRBJ2-7, with 13 bases matching TRBD2. V trimming: 5 bases; J trimming: 7 bases; junction bases outside the gene matches: 14. Germline V lookup: CDR1 DFQATT, CDR2 SNEGSKA (reference sequence). This CDR3 region has 16 residues. CDR3 sequence (DNA): TGCAGTGCTCACTCCGGGACTAGCGGGGTGGGCCAGGAGCAGTACTTC. It encodes CSAHSGTSGVGQEQYF.

The chain is built from TRBV28 and TRBJ2-1; tentatively, D is TRBD1 or TRBD2 (5 bases each). CDR1 and CDR2 from the germline V gene are MDHEN and SYDVKM. V dropped 5 bases and J dropped 5 bases, with 16 bases sitting between them. The CDR3 has 15 amino acids. The CDR3 loop is CASSDSKRADNEQFF. As DNA, the CDR3 is TGTGCCAGCAGTGACAGTAAGAGGGCCGACAATGAGCAGTTCTTC.

The chain is built from TRBV20-1 and TRBJ2-7; 14 bases are a match to TRBD2. V lost 5 bases, J lost 7 bases, and 4 bases stayed unmatched. Germline V gives CDR1 DFQATT, CDR2 SNEGSKA (reference sequence). This CDR3 spans 13 amino acids. CDR3 DNA sequence: TGCAGTGCTGAGGGACTAGCGGGGGATGAGCAGTACTTC. Translated: CSAEGLAGDEQYF.

J is TRBJ2-5 and V is TRBV12-3 or TRBV12-4; perhaps TRBD2 as D (5 bases). CDR3 length: 14 residues. Trimming pared 1 base from V and 2 bases from J, leaving 8 bases between. The CDR3 DNA sequence: TGTGCCAGCAGTTTAGGACTAAAACAAGAGACCCAGTACTTC. Protein sequence: CASSLGLKQETQYF.

This clonotype was detected a few times. The gene calls are TRBV20-1 and TRBJ1-1; the match to TRBD1 covers 9 bases. This CDR3 comprises 13 residues. V shed 5 bases and J 1 base; nucleotides not matched to a gene: 2. The V gene's germline CDR1 is DFQATT and CDR2 SNEGSKA (reference sequence). CDR3 protein: CSAWDRENTEAFF. CDR3 sequence (DNA): TGCAGTGCTTGGGACAGGGAGAACACTGAAGCTTTCTTT.

There are a few counts of this clonotype. This chain joins TRBV6-1 and TRBJ2-1; 9 nucleotides line up with TRBD1. CDR1 MNHNS and CDR2 SASEGT come from the germline V gene. V gave up 1 base and J gave up 6 bases; unmatched junction bases: 10. CDR3 size: 17 residues. The CDR3 sequence: CASSEVPGQGTPNEQFF. CDR3 coding DNA: TGTGCCAGCAGTGAAGTACCGGGACAGGGTACCCCCAATGAGCAGTTCTTC.

This clonotype was recorded a few times. The chain links TRBV18 to TRBJ2-7; D is unresolved. V shed 2 bases and J shed 0 bases, with 8 bases lying between them. There are 14 residues in the CDR3. CDR1 is KGHSH, CDR2 LQKENI, per germline. The CDR3 DNA follows: TGTGCCAGCTCACCAAACCAAGGCTCCTACGAGCAGTACTTC. It translates to CASSPNQGSYEQYF.

This clonotype was seen at least ten times. The gene calls are TRBV7-2 and TRBJ2-7; D may be TRBD1 or TRBD2 (6 bases each). The CDR3 length is 16 residues. CDR1 SGHTA and CDR2 FQGNSA come from the germline V gene. V lost 5 bases and J 2 bases, leaving 19 bases between the germline ends. CDR3 nucleotide sequence: TGTGCCAGCAGCCCCCAGGGGTCTGGAGGGGCCTACGAGCAGTACTTC. It is translated as CASSPQGSGGAYEQYF.